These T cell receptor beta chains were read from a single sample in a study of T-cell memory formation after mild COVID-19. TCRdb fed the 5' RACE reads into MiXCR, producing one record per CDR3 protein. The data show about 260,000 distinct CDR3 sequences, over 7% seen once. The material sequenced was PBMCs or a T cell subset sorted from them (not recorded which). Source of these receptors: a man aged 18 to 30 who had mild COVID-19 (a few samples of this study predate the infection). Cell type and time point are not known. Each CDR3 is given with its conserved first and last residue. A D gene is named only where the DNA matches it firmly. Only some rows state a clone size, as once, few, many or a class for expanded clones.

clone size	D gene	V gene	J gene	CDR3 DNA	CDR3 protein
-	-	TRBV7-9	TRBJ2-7	TGTGCCAGCGGCCACTCCTACGAGCAGTACTTC	CASGHSYEQYF
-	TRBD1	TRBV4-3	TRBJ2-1	TGCGCCAGCAGCCAACCTTCCGGGACAGGGAATAATGAGCAGTTCTTC	CASSQPSGTGNNEQFF
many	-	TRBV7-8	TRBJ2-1	TGTGCCAGCAGCTTAAGCCGGGGCTCCTACAATGAGCAGTTCTTC	CASSLSRGSYNEQFF
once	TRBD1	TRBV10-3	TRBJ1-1	TGTAAGGGGACAGGGGGCAATACTGAAGCTTTCTTT	CKGTGGNTEAFF
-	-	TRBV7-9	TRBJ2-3	TGTGCCAGCAGCCCAAGGACAGTGATAATGAGTCTCCATCCAGATACGCAGTATTTT	CASSPRTVIMSLHPDTQYF
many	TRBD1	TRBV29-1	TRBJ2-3	TGCAGCGGGCGGGACAGGGAACCAGATACGCAGTATTTT	CSGRDREPDTQYF
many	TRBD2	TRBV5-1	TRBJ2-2	TGCGCCAGCACCCCCCTAGCGGGGGGTAACACCGGGGAGCTGTTTTTT	CASTPLAGGNTGELFF
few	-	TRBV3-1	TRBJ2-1	TGTGCCAGCAGCCCTACTCTAGGGGGAGGGGGGGCTAGCGATGAGCAGTTCTTC	CASSPTLGGGGASDEQFF
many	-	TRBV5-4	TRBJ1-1	TGTGCCAGCAGCCGAGGGGGGGACACTGAAGCTTTCTTT	CASSRGGDTEAFF
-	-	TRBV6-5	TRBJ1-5	TGTGCCAGCAGACCGACAGCGTATAGCAATCAGCCCCAGCATTTT	CASRPTAYSNQPQHF
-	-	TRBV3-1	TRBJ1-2	TGTGCCAGCAGCCAATCGGCGGTCTATGGCTACACCTTC	CASSQSAVYGYTF
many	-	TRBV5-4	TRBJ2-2	TGTGCCAGCAGCTTCGGGGGCACCGGGGAGCTGTTTTTT	CASSFGGTGELFF
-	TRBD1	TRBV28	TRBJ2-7	TGTGCCAGCAGTTTGATTGGGACAGGGTCCGAGCAGTACTTC	CASSLIGTGSEQYF
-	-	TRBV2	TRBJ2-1	TGTGCCAGCTTACTAGTTCTAAGGAGCAATGAGCAGTTCTTC	CASLLVLRSNEQFF
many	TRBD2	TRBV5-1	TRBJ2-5	TGCGCCAGCAGCTCCGTAGCGGGATACCTCCAAGAGACCCAGTACTTC	CASSSVAGYLQETQYF
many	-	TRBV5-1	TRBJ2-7	TGCGCCAGCCGGGACACCAGCTACGAGCAGTACTTC	CASRDTSYEQYF
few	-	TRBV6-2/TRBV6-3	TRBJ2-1	TGTGCCAGCAGATTTGGCCAAGCACGCTCCCATGAGCAGTTCTTC	CASRFGQARSHEQFF
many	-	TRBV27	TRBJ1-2	TGTGCCAGTGGATGGCAGGCCGACTATGGCTACACCTTC	CASGWQADYGYTF
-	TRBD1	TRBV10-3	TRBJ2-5	TGTGCCATCAGTGACTCGGGACAGGGGGTCCTAGGCTCAGAGACCCAGTACTTC	CAISDSGQGVLGSETQYF
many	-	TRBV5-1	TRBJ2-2	TGCGCCAGCAGCTTGACCGCACGTTTGAAGAACACCGGGGAGCTGTTTTTT	CASSLTARLKNTGELFF
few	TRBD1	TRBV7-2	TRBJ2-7	TGTGCCAGCAGCTTGGGTACAGGGGTGAGGGGCTACGAGCAGTACTTC	CASSLGTGVRGYEQYF
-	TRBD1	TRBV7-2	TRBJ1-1	TGTGCCAGCAGCGACTCAGGGGGCAAGAGTGAAGCTTTCTTT	CASSDSGGKSEAFF
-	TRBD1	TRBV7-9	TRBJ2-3	TGTGCCAGCAGCTCACAGGGGGTTCGGGCAGATACGCAGTATTTT	CASSSQGVRADTQYF
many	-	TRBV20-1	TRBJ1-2	TGCAGTGCTAGAGAGAACCGTTATGGCTACACCTTC	CSARENRYGYTF
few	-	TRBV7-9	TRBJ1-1	TGTGCCAGCAGCCCAAAAATCCGAGTAGGCACTGAAGCTTTCTTT	CASSPKIRVGTEAFF
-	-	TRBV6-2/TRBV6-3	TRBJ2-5	TGTGCCAGCAGCTCCCGGGTAGTGGAGGAGACCCAGTACTTC	CASSSRVVEETQYF
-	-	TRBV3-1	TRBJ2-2	TGTGCCAGCAGCCCCAGAGCCCGTACCGGGGAGCTGTTTTTT	CASSPRARTGELFF